These T cell receptor beta chains were read from a single sample in a study of blood T cells in healthy people across ages. MiXCR, applied by TCRdb to the 5' RACE reads, yields one record per CDR3 protein. In the table there are under 2,000,000 distinct CDR3 sequences, less than 50% of which are singletons. Sequencing was carried out using blood. The receptors were sampled from a woman aged 40 to 50 in good health. Each CDR3 is given with its conserved first and last residue. A D gene is named only where the DNA matches it firmly. Clone size is given for some rows only: seen once, a few or many times, or a class if the clone is expanded.

v_gene: TRBV4-2
abundance: few
j_gene: TRBJ1-5
d_gene: -
CDR3aa: CASSQANLVGGESNQPQHF
CDR3nt: TGTGCCAGCAGCCAAGCGAATTTGGTCGGCGGTGAGAGCAATCAGCCCCAGCATTTT

v_gene: TRBV6-6
abundance: few
j_gene: TRBJ2-5
d_gene: -
CDR3aa: CASSSPGKQYF
CDR3nt: TGTGCCAGCAGTTCCCCGGGGAAGCAGTACTTC

v_gene: TRBV7-2
abundance: few
j_gene: TRBJ2-1
d_gene: TRBD1
CDR3aa: CASSFGPRQGLNEQFF
CDR3nt: TGTGCCAGCTCCTTTGGACCGAGACAGGGTCTCAATGAGCAGTTCTTC

v_gene: TRBV15
abundance: -
j_gene: TRBJ2-1
d_gene: -
CDR3aa: CATSAGWNEQFF
CDR3nt: TGTGCTACCAGCGCTGGGTGGAATGAGCAGTTCTTC

v_gene: TRBV25-1
abundance: -
j_gene: TRBJ2-7
d_gene: -
CDR3aa: CASSEPYNEQYF
CDR3nt: TGTGCCAGCAGTGAACCCTACAATGAGCAGTACTTC

v_gene: TRBV4-1
abundance: few
j_gene: TRBJ2-7
d_gene: -
CDR3aa: CASSQESGFRGYEQYF
CDR3nt: TGCGCCAGCAGCCAAGAGTCCGGGTTTAGAGGCTACGAGCAGTACTTC

v_gene: TRBV7-9
abundance: few
j_gene: TRBJ1-1
d_gene: -
CDR3aa: CASSLYVGMNTEAFF
CDR3nt: TGTGCCAGCAGCTTATATGTAGGGATGAACACTGAAGCTTTCTTT

v_gene: TRBV5-1
abundance: many
j_gene: TRBJ1-1
d_gene: -
CDR3aa: CASSNVGLNTEAFF
CDR3nt: TGCGCCAGCAGCAACGTGGGGTTGAACACTGAAGCTTTCTTT

v_gene: TRBV7-9
abundance: -
j_gene: TRBJ2-1
d_gene: -
CDR3aa: CASSVPITGRSYNEQFF
CDR3nt: TGTGCCAGCAGCGTACCTATTACAGGGAGGTCCTACAATGAGCAGTTCTTC

v_gene: TRBV7-2
abundance: few
j_gene: TRBJ1-2
d_gene: -
CDR3aa: CASSLADVRAGYGYTF
CDR3nt: TGTGCCAGCAGCTTAGCGGATGTCAGGGCAGGCTATGGCTACACCTTC

v_gene: TRBV2
abundance: -
j_gene: TRBJ2-5
d_gene: -
CDR3aa: CASSEALRRGGETQYF
CDR3nt: TGTGCCAGCAGTGAAGCGCTTCGGAGGGGCGGGGAGACCCAGTACTTC

v_gene: TRBV20-1
abundance: -
j_gene: TRBJ2-5
d_gene: -
CDR3aa: CSATGALQETQYF
CDR3nt: TGCAGTGCCACCGGAGCCCTCCAAGAGACCCAGTACTTC

v_gene: TRBV5-6
abundance: few
j_gene: TRBJ2-4
d_gene: -
CDR3aa: CASSFRAFKNIQYF
CDR3nt: TGTGCCAGCAGCTTTCGGGCATTCAAAAACATTCAGTACTTC

v_gene: TRBV7-2
abundance: -
j_gene: TRBJ2-1
d_gene: -
CDR3aa: CASSLILASQYNEQFF
CDR3nt: TGTGCCAGCAGCTTAATTCTAGCGAGCCAATACAATGAGCAGTTCTTC